The entry that follows covers one T cell receptor (beta chain) sequence. Antigen specificity is unknown. This entry belongs to a study of T cell responses to AZD1222 COVID-19 vaccine. Study overall: Second doses were pooled across both intervals (about 4 or about 12 weeks). Study-wide findings and caveats: Dominant CD4 TCR responses targeted spike regions 160-218 and 743-854. Only a handful of people who got AZD1222 tested seropositive at baseline. Sampled repertoires all dated from after the peak T cell response.

This CDR3 spans 13 amino acids. Produced via immunoSEQ multiplex PCR; TCRdb's table is partial and in-frame only. The sample carries 90,000 to 100,000 clones, about 89% recorded once. The chain uses TRBV1 and TRBJ1-2. TRBV1 is assigned pseudogene status. Material: peripheral blood, obtained on day 0 of AZD1222 vaccination. This clonotype was sampled from an adult in good health. The DNA for the CDR3 is TGCACCAGCAGCCAAGTTCGGGGGGACGCCCACACCTTC. It is translated as CTSSQVRGDAHTF.